These 24 T cell receptor beta chains came from one sample sequenced in a study of cytomegalovirus exposure and HLA in healthy donors. PCR was performed using 60 Vbeta and 13 Jbeta primers. Assay: immunoSEQ multiplex PCR; the TCRdb copy retains only in-frame clones and omits some. In the table there are roughly 140,000 clones, roughly 80% of which are singletons. Sequencing input: PBMCs. The receptors stem from a man aged 25 to 40 in good health and CMV-seropositive.

This chain connects TRBV19 to TRBJ2-7; TRBD1 aligns across 9 bases. Germline CDR1 reads LNHDA; CDR2 reads SQIVND (reference sequence). The CDR3 contains 13 residues. Losses at the gene ends were 2 bases for V and 6 bases for J; bases not matched to a gene: 2. The CDR3 DNA sequence: TGTGCCAGTAGTATAAACAGGGGGCTCGAGCAGTACTTC. Translating it yields CASSINRGLEQYF.

The V and J genes are TRBV19 and TRBJ2-5, with D possibly matching TRBD2 (6 bases). The CDR3 consists of 15 residues. V was shortened by 0 bases and J by 4 bases, with 12 bases between the two germline ends. CDR1 and CDR2 (germline): LNHDA, SQIVND (reference sequence). The CDR3 DNA is TGTGCCAGTAGTATAGAGGGGGGAACAGGAGAGACCCAGTACTTC. As protein: CASSIEGGTGETQYF.

This clone was counted a few times. The rearrangement links TRBV28 to TRBJ2-2, with 10 nucleotides matching TRBD2. The CDR3 runs 18 residues. CDR1 is MDHEN, CDR2 SYDVKM, per germline. V shed 5 bases, J shed 3 bases, and the junction held 12 bases outside the gene matches. CDR3 coding DNA: TGTGCCAGCAGTCCCTTATTGGTAGCGGGAGGTCACACCGGGGAGCTGTTTTTT. Its protein product is CASSPLLVAGGHTGELFF.

The rearrangement uses TRBV11-2 and TRBJ2-5; possible D gene TRBD1, 5 bases. Germline-derived CDR1 and CDR2 are SGHAT and FQNNGV. The germline V and J ends were trimmed by 1 base and 1 base, with 13 bases remaining between them. The CDR3 runs 16 residues. CDR3 in amino acids: CASSLGLHRSQETQYF. The CDR3, as DNA: TGTGCCAGCAGCTTAGGCCTTCACAGGAGCCAAGAGACCCAGTACTTC.

Comments on this clone: The junction and the germline gene differ at one end; a read error may be behind it. The rearrangement joins TRBV19 to TRBJ1-5; possible D gene TRBD1, 6 bases. The CDR3 is made up of 13 amino acids. The germline CDR1 and CDR2 sequences are LNHDA and SQIVND (reference sequence). CDR3 in amino acids: CASSAHRETGDVF. The CDR3 region has the DNA TGTGCCAGTAGTGCCCACCGTGAGACAGGTGACGTTTTT.

This chain links TRBV13 with TRBJ2-2, with D possibly matching TRBD1 (6 bases). V was cut by 5 bases and J by 5 bases, with 12 bases left in between. Germline V CDR1 and CDR2: PRHDT, FYEKMQ (reference sequence). The CDR3 runs to 14 residues. The DNA for the CDR3 is TGTGCCAGCAGCGACACCAGGGGAACCGGGGAGCTGTTTTTT. Translation: CASSDTRGTGELFF.

This chain links TRBV7-9 with TRBJ1-1; no reliable D call. The CDR3 spans 14 residues. Germline loops: CDR1 SEHNR, CDR2 FQNEAQ (reference sequence). Trimming shortened V by 2 bases and J by 2 bases, and 9 bases separated the two germline ends. The CDR3 coding sequence is TGTGCCAGCAGCTTATCTAGGCTAAACACTGAAGCTTTCTTT. Protein product: CASSLSRLNTEAFF. The full variable domain, in which reference TRBV7-9 and TRBJ1-1 provide the parts outside the CDR3, is DTGVSQNPRHKITKRGQNVTFRCDPISEHNRLYWYRQTLGQGPEFLTYFQNEAQLEKSRLLSDRFSAERPKGSFSTLEIQRTEQGDSAMYLCASSLSRLNTEAFFGQGTRLTVV.

This clone was detected a few times. This rearrangement joins TRBV4-3 to TRBJ1-1; perhaps TRBD1 as D (6 bases). Germline loops: CDR1 LGHNA, CDR2 YSLEER. The CDR3 extends over 15 amino acids. The ends were cut back, 3 bases at V and 7 bases at J, with 18 bases in the middle. CDR3 DNA sequence: TGCGCCAGCAGCCACCAGAACAGGGTAAAGGATGAAGCTTTCTTT. This encodes CASSHQNRVKDEAFF.

The rearrangement uses TRBV7-2 and TRBJ2-3, with 7 positions matching TRBD2. The germline V gene has CDR1 SGHTA and CDR2 FQGNSA. The CDR3 contains 15 residues. The V segment lost 5 bases and the J segment 6 bases; nucleotides outside the gene matches: 11. CDR3 protein: CASSPRALRGDTQYF. CDR3 coding DNA: TGTGCCAGCAGCCCAAGAGCCCTGCGGGGGGATACGCAGTATTTT.

The chain employs TRBV11-2 and TRBJ2-7, with 8 bases lining up with TRBD2. With V trimmed by 1 base and J by 4 bases, 6 bases remained unmatched. The length of the CDR3 is 15 residues. CDR1 and CDR2 from the germline V gene are SGHAT and FQNNGV. The CDR3 sequence is CASSLAGGALYEQYF. The CDR3 DNA is TGTGCCAGCAGCTTAGCGGGGGGGGCCCTTTACGAGCAGTACTTC.

This clone was detected only a few times. This chain's CDR3 is CASSDPRGNQPQHF. The CDR3 DNA sequence: TGTGCCAGCAGTGACCCCAGGGGCAATCAGCCCCAGCATTTT. V and J are TRBV6-4 and TRBJ1-5, with D possibly matching TRBD1 (5 bases). The V end lost 2 bases, the J end lost 2 bases, and 7 bases lay between the germline ends. The germline V gene has CDR1 MRHNA and CDR2 SNTAGT. The CDR3 sequence is 14 residues long.

The rearrangement uses TRBV6-5 and TRBJ2-1; a possible D gene is TRBD2 (5 bases). Trimming took off 0 bases at V and 1 base at J, with 7 bases between the two ends. CDR3 length: 15 amino acids. Germline CDR1 reads MNHEY; CDR2 reads SVGAGI. CDR3 DNA: TGTGCCAGCAGTTACTCGTGGGAGTCCTACAATGAGCAGTTCTTC. It translates to CASSYSWESYNEQFF.

This clone is a singleton in its sample. The V gene is TRBV2, the J gene TRBJ1-6; 10 nucleotides agree with TRBD1. The CDR3 runs 15 residues. V shed 6 bases and J 7 bases; nucleotides not matched to a gene: 6. Germline assignment: CDR1 SNHLY and CDR2 FYNNEI. The CDR3 sequence is CASRLPGQGNSPLHF. CDR3 DNA sequence: TGTGCCAGCAGACTACCGGGACAGGGGAATTCACCCCTCCACTTT.

This clone was found a few times. The CDR3 region has the DNA TGTGCCAGCAGCTCCAGCGGGAGCCCGAAATCCGGGCAGTTCTTC. Its translation: CASSSSGSPKSGQFF. The chain combines TRBV7-8 with TRBJ2-1; 8 bases map to TRBD2. The CDR3 is 15 amino acids. CDR1 and CDR2 (germline): SGHVS, FQNEAQ. V lost 4 bases to trimming and J lost 12 bases; unmatched junction nucleotides: 14.

The chain links TRBV11-3 to TRBJ2-1; TRBD2 might be the D (6 bases). Trimming took 3 bases from V and 8 from J, leaving 17 bases between them. Per germline, CDR1 SGHNT and CDR2 YENEEA. This CDR3 spans 15 amino acids. This CDR3 is CASSFGGTLIHEQFF. The CDR3 DNA follows: TGTGCCAGCAGCTTTGGGGGGACGCTTATCCATGAGCAGTTCTTC.

This chain links TRBV4-1 with TRBJ1-2; D uncertain. Between the trimmed V and J ends, which lost 4 bases and 0 bases, there was a span of 12 bases. The CDR3 runs to 15 residues. CDR1 and CDR2 from the germline V gene are MGHRA and YSYEKL. The CDR3 region has the DNA TGCGCCAGCAGCCGCGTCGGGGAATCTAACTATGGCTACACCTTC. Translation gives CASSRVGESNYGYTF.

V usage is TRBV21-1 and J usage is TRBJ1-6. TRBV21-1 constitutes a pseudogene. The CDR3 runs 15 residues. This CDR3 reads CASSINRRRCSPLHF. The CDR3 DNA sequence: TGTGCCAGCAGCATTAATCGGCGGAGGTGCTCACCCCTCCACTTT.

The sample holds a few counts of this clone. The V and J genes are TRBV5-1 and TRBJ2-1, with 7 bases aligning to TRBD1. The CDR3 extends over 12 amino acids. The V gene's germline CDR1 is SGHRS and CDR2 YFSETQ. The ends lost 3 bases at V and 13 bases at J; junction bases unmatched: 7. CDR3 loop: CASSSPGQSQFF. Here the CDR3 DNA reads TGCGCCAGCAGCTCACCGGGACAGAGCCAGTTCTTC.

This clone appeared once. The chain couples TRBV5-1 to TRBJ2-5; D perhaps matches TRBD1 (6 bases). CDR1 and CDR2 from the germline V gene are SGHRS and YFSETQ. The CDR3 is 14 residues long. Trimming removed 4 bases at V and 5 bases at J, with 15 bases between. The CDR3 nucleotides are TGCGCCAGCAGCCACATAACAGGGACCGAGACCCAGTACTTC. This codes for CASSHITGTETQYF.

The gene calls are TRBV6-5 and TRBJ2-7; 10 bases are shared with TRBD2. With V trimmed by 0 bases and J by 3 bases, 5 bases remained unmatched. This CDR3 is built from 16 residues. In germline, CDR1 is MNHEY, CDR2 SVGAGI. The chain's CDR3 is CASSYSRLAGDYEQYF. Written as DNA, the CDR3 is TGTGCCAGCAGTTACTCCCGGCTAGCGGGGGACTACGAGCAGTACTTC.

The gene calls are TRBV27 and TRBJ2-2, with D unclear. CDR3 size: 14 residues. The germline V gene encodes CDR1 MNHEY and CDR2 SMNVEV (reference sequence). Trimming removed 1 base from V and 1 base from J, with 4 bases in between. CDR3 sequence: CASSLWQNTGELFF. The CDR3 bases are TGTGCCAGCAGTTTATGGCAGAACACCGGGGAGCTGTTTTTT.

This chain uses TRBV7-9 with TRBJ1-1; no definite D call. Trimming took off 6 bases at V and 4 bases at J, with 18 bases between the two ends. Germline V lookup: CDR1 SEHNR, CDR2 FQNEAQ (reference sequence). The CDR3 contains 15 residues. The CDR3 loop reads CASSYDLSGGTEAFF. The CDR3 DNA reads TGTGCCAGCAGTTATGACCTCTCCGGAGGCACTGAAGCTTTCTTT. Supplemented by reference TRBV7-9 and TRBJ1-1, the full variable domain reads DTGVSQNPRHKITKRGQNVTFRCDPISEHNRLYWYRQTLGQGPEFLTYFQNEAQLEKSRLLSDRFSAERPKGSFSTLEIQRTEQGDSAMYLCASSYDLSGGTEAFFGQGTRLTVV.

The chain combines TRBV29-1 with TRBJ2-2; TRBD1 might be the D (5 bases). The CDR3 loop spans 14 amino acids. CDR1 is SQVTM, CDR2 ANQGSEA, per germline. The V gene lost 1 base and the J gene lost 3 bases, with 9 bases spanning the gap. The CDR3, as DNA: TGCAGCGTTGAAGCTCAGGGTTACACCGGGGAGCTGTTTTTT. This translates into CSVEAQGYTGELFF.

Regarding this clone: The junction departs from the called germline gene at one end, perhaps through a read error. V is TRBV7-9 and J is TRBJ1-1; 7 nucleotides line up with TRBD1. There are 19 residues in the CDR3. The germline V gene encodes CDR1 SEHNR and CDR2 FQNEAQ (reference sequence). The CDR3 is CASSFTPFWDSQGVPDAFF. CDR3 DNA: TGTGCCAGCAGCTTTACTCCTTTCTGGGACAGCCAGGGAGTACCTGACGCTTTCTTT.